This entry is about one TCR beta chain. The data belong to a study of blood T cell repertoires in COVID-19. Study context: Sites in the United States, Italy and Spain provided acute and convalescent COVID-19 samples. In each case, the material was cDNA or gDNA derived from T cells, B-cell-depleted T cells, or PBMCs.

Authors' methods: Counts of nucleated cells, estimated from reference gene primer amplification, were obtained. TCRdb's table, derived via immunoSEQ multiplex PCR, lists solely in-frame clones and lacks some. V and J calls and clone size are copied from that table; D and trimming were computed from the DNA. The sample carries about 300,000 clones, 80% to 90% recorded once. Deletions cut 0 bases from V and 2 bases from J, with 12 bases between. Germline CDR1 and CDR2: SGHDT and YYEEEE. This CDR3 region has 15 residues. The sample was PBMCs or T cells enriched from blood (not recorded which). This receptor was identified in a man aged 30-40 years who had recovered from COVID-19. V and J are TRBV5-6 and TRBJ2-7; no clear D. The chain's CDR3 is CASSLEYRRTYEQYF. The CDR3 region has the DNA TGTGCCAGCAGCTTGGAATACAGAAGGACCTACGAGCAGTACTTC.